These 24 T cell receptor beta chains share one sample of origin, sequenced in a study of OX40 agonist ivuxolimab in advanced cancers. Only in-frame clones appear in the TCRdb table, and some are missing; sequencing was by immunoSEQ multiplex PCR. This sample has 45,000 to 60,000 clones, with about 85% found just once. The input for sequencing was CD4+ or CD8+ T cells sorted from blood, taken in a trial of the OX40 agonist ivuxolimab. Source of these receptors: an adult with an advanced solid tumor such as melanoma, head and neck, liver or kidney cancer.

This clone has only a few counts. DNA of the CDR3: TGTGCCAGCAGTTTATTAGGGTACGAGCAGTACTTC. The encoded protein is CASSLLGYEQYF. The chain recombines TRBV28 with TRBJ2-7, with no clear D. The CDR3 is 12 residues long. V was trimmed by 1 base and J by 4 bases, leaving 5 bases between them. The V gene's germline CDR1 is MDHEN and CDR2 SYDVKM.

The J gene is TRBJ2-5, the V gene TRBV5-1; 7 nucleotides align to TRBD1. V was clipped by 3 bases and J by 5 bases; unmatched bases: 1. CDR1 is SGHRS and CDR2 is YFSETQ in the germline V gene. This CDR3 spans 12 amino acids. The CDR3 spells CASSWGQETQYF. The DNA for the CDR3 is TGCGCCAGCAGCTGGGGACAGGAGACCCAGTACTTC.

The chain couples TRBV28 to TRBJ1-5; the D is unclear. Germline V gives CDR1 MDHEN, CDR2 SYDVKM. V was shortened by 5 bases and J by 6 bases, with 11 bases between the two germline ends. The CDR3 runs 13 residues. CDR3: CASSHGVTQPQHF. CDR3 nucleotides: TGTGCCAGCAGTCACGGGGTTACTCAGCCCCAGCATTTT.

This clone was detected a few times. The genes are TRBV12-5 and TRBJ2-1; D uncertain. CDR1 LGHNT and CDR2 FRNRAP come from the germline V gene. The CDR3 has 12 amino acids. The V end lost 5 bases, the J end lost 10 bases, and 12 bases lay between the germline ends. CDR3 sequence: CASGRMGWEQFF. The CDR3 region has the DNA TGTGCTAGTGGTCGAATGGGGTGGGAGCAGTTCTTC.

V and J are TRBV5-1 and TRBJ1-1; perhaps TRBD1 as D (5 bases). This CDR3 is 15 amino acids long. Trimming stripped 3 bases from V and 1 base from J, with 13 bases between. The germline gives CDR1 SGHRS, CDR2 YFSETQ. In nucleotides, the CDR3 is TGCGCCAGCAGCTCCGACCCCGGGACGAACACTGAAGCTTTCTTT. It codes for CASSSDPGTNTEAFF.

The rearrangement uses TRBV23-1 and TRBJ1-6; D not certain. TRBV23-1 is an ORF, and what it does is uncertain. V lost 4 bases, J lost 3 bases, and 10 bases lay in between. This CDR3 region has 15 residues. The CDR3 DNA sequence: TGCGCCAGCAGTCCCCCTTCGGGCTATAATTCACCCCTCCACTTT. This sequence encodes CASSPPSGYNSPLHF.

The chain links TRBV7-3 to TRBJ2-1; the D gene could be TRBD1 or TRBD2 (8 bases each). Germline V gene lookup returns CDR1 SGHTA and CDR2 FQGTGA. The CDR3 spans 16 residues. Trimming took off 5 bases at V and 9 bases at J, with 23 bases between the two ends. The CDR3 region has the DNA TGTGCCAGCAGCCCGGAACTTACGGGGGGGACAGGTGAGCAGTTCTTC. It encodes CASSPELTGGTGEQFF.

There are a few counts of this clone. The V and J genes are TRBV5-1 and TRBJ1-3; TRBD1 matches 9 bases. This CDR3 comprises 14 residues. Germline V lookup: CDR1 SGHRS, CDR2 YFSETQ. V gave up 0 bases and J gave up 7 bases; unmatched junction bases: 2. DNA of the CDR3: TGCGCCAGCAGCTTGGGGGACAGGGTCAACACCATATATTTT. Residues: CASSLGDRVNTIYF.

The chain links TRBV7-6 to TRBJ1-2; D possibly corresponds to TRBD1 (6 bases). The V gene lost 0 bases and the J gene lost 3 bases, with 32 bases spanning the gap. Germline CDR1 SGHVS, CDR2 FNYEAQ. The CDR3 sequence is 22 residues long. The CDR3 sequence is CASSLAPTGRGFGGPPDYGYTF. For the CDR3, the DNA is TGTGCCAGCAGCTTAGCCCCTACCGGAAGAGGATTTGGGGGGCCCCCCGACTATGGCTACACCTTC.

This clone appeared a few times. V and J are TRBV6-1 and TRBJ1-2, with D possibly matching TRBD1 (5 bases). The germline V and J ends were trimmed by 8 bases and 2 bases, with 6 bases remaining between them. The CDR3 runs to 11 residues. Per the germline V gene, CDR1 is MNHNS and CDR2 is SASEGT. In DNA form, the CDR3 reads TGTGCCAGCCAGGGAAACTATGGCTACACCTTC. This sequence encodes CASQGNYGYTF.

CDR3 bases: TGTGCCAGCAAACAGGAGACAACATATGGCTACACCTTC. It specifies CASKQETTYGYTF. J is TRBJ1-2 and V is TRBV19, with D possibly TRBD1 on 5 matching bases. Trimming left V 9 bases short and J 5 bases short, with 16 bases between. This CDR3 comprises 13 residues. CDR1 and CDR2 from the germline V gene are LNHDA and SQIVND (reference sequence).

The V call is TRBV15, the J call TRBJ2-1, with 12 bases identical to TRBD1. Germline CDR1 is LNHNV and CDR2 is YYDKDF (reference sequence). V was pared by 5 bases and J by 8 bases, with 13 bases of the junction left unmatched. The CDR3 spans 17 residues. CDR3 loop: CATSRGTGGKGGDEQFF. CDR3 sequence (DNA): TGTGCCACCAGCCGCGGGACAGGGGGCAAAGGTGGGGATGAGCAGTTCTTC.

This clone was detected only once. J is TRBJ2-3 and V is TRBV5-8; 9 bases agree with TRBD2. The CDR3 has 16 residues. Germline V gives CDR1 SGHTS, CDR2 YDEGEE. V was clipped by 2 bases and J by 6 bases; unmatched bases: 10. In DNA, the CDR3 is TGTGCCAGCAGCTTTTTACGTAGCGGGAGTTTGGATACGCAGTATTTT. This sequence encodes CASSFLRSGSLDTQYF.

This chain uses TRBV5-1 with TRBJ2-2; D is uncertain. From germline, CDR1 is SGHRS and CDR2 YFSETQ. The V and J ends lost 2 bases and 0 bases respectively, with 11 bases between them. The CDR3 is 16 residues long. In DNA, the CDR3 is TGCGCCAGCAGCTTTGGGCGGAGCCCGAACACCGGGGAGCTGTTTTTT. The encoded protein is CASSFGRSPNTGELFF.

The rearrangement uses TRBV18 and TRBJ1-4, with TRBD1 identical over 8 bases. Per germline, CDR1 KGHSH and CDR2 LQKENI. There are 15 residues in the CDR3. The trim removed 4 bases at V and 6 bases at J, leaving 7 bases unmatched. CDR3 bases: TGTGCCAGCTCACTTAACAGGGGGGAGGATGAAAAACTGTTTTTT. It codes for CASSLNRGEDEKLFF.

The V gene is TRBV6-6, the J gene TRBJ1-2; the D gene is possibly TRBD1 (5 bases). The CDR3 has 15 residues. Trimming shortened V by 6 bases and J by 0 bases, and 14 bases separated the two germline ends. Germline V CDR1 and CDR2: MNHNY, SVGAGI (reference sequence). The CDR3 reads CASRPWQGTNYGYTF. CDR3 bases: TGTGCCAGCAGACCCTGGCAGGGAACTAACTATGGCTACACCTTC.

The CDR3 protein is CASSGTGVGNEQFF. The CDR3 region has the DNA TGTGCCAGCTCCGGGACAGGGGTCGGGAATGAGCAGTTCTTC. The chain uses TRBV18 and TRBJ2-1; 10 nucleotides match TRBD1. V lost 6 bases to trimming and J lost 7 bases; unmatched junction nucleotides: 6. CDR3 size: 14 residues. Per the germline V gene, CDR1 is KGHSH and CDR2 is LQKENI.

Here the CDR3 reads CASSLAGRGYTEAFF. DNA of the CDR3: TGCGCCAGCAGCTTGGCCGGGAGGGGCTACACTGAAGCTTTCTTT. This chain links TRBV5-1 with TRBJ1-1; possibly TRBD1 for D (5 bases). Germline V gene data show CDR1 as SGHRS and CDR2 as YFSETQ. V was cut by 0 bases and J by 3 bases, with 12 bases left in between. This CDR3 region has 15 residues.

This clone was counted between two and nine times. The chain has TRBV6-6 and TRBJ2-7; no clear D gene. The V gene lost 6 bases and the J gene lost 3 bases, with 12 bases spanning the gap. The CDR3 spans 13 residues. Per germline, CDR1 MNHNY and CDR2 SVGAGI (reference sequence). CDR3 amino acids: CASRRDWIYEQYF. DNA of the CDR3: TGTGCCAGCAGACGCGACTGGATCTACGAGCAGTACTTC.

The V call is TRBV6-5, the J call TRBJ1-1; possibly TRBD1 for D (6 bases). This CDR3 comprises 14 residues. CDR1 and CDR2 (germline): MNHEY, SVGAGI. V shed 2 bases and J shed 2 bases, with 9 bases lying between them. The CDR3 sequence: CASSYGGANTEAFF. The CDR3 DNA follows: TGTGCCAGCAGTTACGGGGGGGCTAACACTGAAGCTTTCTTT.

V is TRBV18 and J is TRBJ2-5; unclear D gene. The CDR3 totals 12 residues. The germline CDR1 and CDR2 sequences are KGHSH and LQKENI. The V and J ends lost 0 bases and 1 base respectively, with 0 bases between them. The CDR3 sequence is CASSPPQETQYF. The CDR3 region has the DNA TGTGCCAGCTCACCACCCCAAGAGACCCAGTACTTC.

The chain recombines TRBV9 with TRBJ1-5; 12 nucleotides align to TRBD1. The CDR3 length is 15 residues. Germline CDR1 SGDLS, CDR2 YYNGEE. With 0 bases clipped from V and 6 bases from J, the junction kept 1 base outside the gene matches. The DNA for the CDR3 is TGTGCCAGCAGCGTAGGGGGACAGGGGGCTCAGCCCCAGCATTTT. Translating it yields CASSVGGQGAQPQHF.

This chain links TRBV5-1 with TRBJ1-2; 11 positions agree with TRBD1. This CDR3 comprises 15 residues. The junction had 6 bases not matched to a gene; V was cut back by 4 bases and J by 4 bases. CDR1 SGHRS and CDR2 YFSETQ come from the germline V gene. Here the CDR3 reads CASSGSGTGGYGYTF. Written as DNA, the CDR3 is TGCGCCAGCAGCGGATCCGGGACAGGGGGCTATGGCTACACCTTC.

This sequence joins TRBV5-4 and TRBJ1-2; D is possibly TRBD1 (6 bases). V was cut by 1 base and J by 8 bases, with 15 bases left in between. This CDR3 has 14 amino acids. Per the germline V gene, CDR1 is SGHNT and CDR2 is YYREEE (reference sequence). The CDR3 region is CASSLYRVADGYTF. For the CDR3, the DNA is TGTGCCAGCAGCTTGTACAGGGTTGCGGACGGCTACACCTTC.